A selection of T cell receptor beta chains follows, all from one sample in a study of control samples from healthy donors and cancer patients. Using immunoSEQ multiplex PCR, the repertoire was profiled, and TCRdb retains in-frame clones only, with some absent. This table has about 80,000 clones, about nine tenths appearing once. Sequenced sample: blood. The receptors originated from a man aged 45-65 years in good health. CDR3s include the opening cysteine and the closing phenylalanine or tryptophan. D genes are given only for firm matches. Only part of the rows carry a size: once, few, many, or a class if the clone is expanded.

V gene	D gene	clone size	J gene	CDR3 protein	CDR3 DNA
TRBV5-6	NA	NA	TRBJ1-2	CASSLVTGGGYTF	TGTGCCAGCAGCTTGGTCACCGGAGGGGGCTACACCTTC
TRBV6-5	TRBD1	NA	TRBJ2-7	CASGQGIPSREQYF	TGTGCCAGCGGACAGGGGATTCCCTCTCGTGAGCAGTACTTC
TRBV20-1	NA	NA	TRBJ1-1	CSASKQNTEAFF	TGCAGTGCTAGTAAACAGAACACTGAAGCTTTCTTT
TRBV18	NA	few	TRBJ2-1	CASSRPGGLYNEQFF	TGTGCCAGCTCGCGACCCGGGGGGCTCTACAATGAGCAGTTCTTC
TRBV3-1/TRBV3-2	NA	NA	TRBJ1-1	CASSQADMSTEAFF	TGTGCCAGCAGCCAAGCCGACATGAGCACTGAAGCTTTCTTT
TRBV19	NA	once	TRBJ2-3	CASSITGTDTQYF	TGTGCCAGTAGTATTACAGGGACAGATACGCAGTATTTT
TRBV30	NA	NA	TRBJ1-1	CASLTWGPGGTEAFF	TGTGCCTCCCTGACCTGGGGCCCGGGTGGTACTGAAGCTTTCTTT
TRBV19	NA	NA	TRBJ2-2	CASRLGFPLTGELFF	TGTGCCAGTAGGCTGGGATTCCCCCTCACCGGGGAGCTGTTTTTT
TRBV12-3/TRBV12-4	NA	NA	TRBJ1-1	CASSWGESTEAFF	TGTGCCAGCAGCTGGGGGGAATCCACTGAAGCTTTCTTT
TRBV18	NA	NA	TRBJ2-3	CASSPPGATDTQYF	TGTGCCAGCTCACCACCGGGGGCCACAGATACGCAGTATTTT
TRBV5-1	NA	NA	TRBJ2-1	CASRLGHSSKSYNEQFF	TGCGCCAGCAGACTGGGACACTCCTCGAAGTCGTACAATGAGCAGTTCTTC
TRBV11-3	NA	NA	TRBJ1-1	CASRLAGVAEAFF	TGTGCCAGCAGACTCGCGGGCGTGGCTGAAGCTTTCTTT
TRBV27	TRBD1	NA	TRBJ2-7	CASSPRTGYEQYF	TGTGCCAGCAGTCCCCGGACAGGGTACGAGCAGTACTTC
TRBV7-9	TRBD1	NA	TRBJ2-2	CASSTQGGPGTGELFF	TGTGCCAGCAGCACTCAAGGGGGCCCGGGCACCGGGGAGCTGTTTTTT
TRBV7-2	NA	NA	TRBJ1-5	CASSLSGKGNQPQHF	TGTGCCAGCAGCTTATCGGGGAAGGGCAATCAGCCCCAGCATTTT
TRBV19	NA	NA	TRBJ1-4	CASSPSRGLVVEKLFF	TGTGCCAGTAGTCCCTCCCGGGGCTTGGTAGTTGAAAAACTGTTTTTT
TRBV28	TRBD1	NA	TRBJ2-7	CASSLWAGGQDEQYF	TGTGCCAGCAGTTTATGGGCAGGGGGCCAAGACGAGCAGTACTTC
TRBV7-8	NA	NA	TRBJ2-1	CASSLGVRQGNEQFF	TGTGCCAGCAGCTTAGGGGTACGGCAGGGGAATGAGCAGTTCTTC
TRBV7-7	TRBD1	NA	TRBJ2-3	CASSPGGTGGRTDTQYF	TGTGCTAGCAGCCCAGGCGGGACAGGGGGTCGCACAGATACGCAGTATTTT
TRBV6-5	TRBD1	NA	TRBJ1-2	CASSAFTRQGYGYTF	TGTGCCAGCAGCGCCTTCACAAGACAGGGCTATGGCTACACCTTC
TRBV5-4	NA	NA	TRBJ1-1	CASSLQGAGAFF	TGTGCCAGCAGCCTGCAGGGTGCGGGAGCTTTCTTT
TRBV7-3	NA	NA	TRBJ2-7	CASSLYRAGSSEQYF	TGTGCCAGCAGCTTATACCGGGCAGGGTCATCCGAGCAGTACTTC
TRBV15	TRBD2	once	TRBJ2-5	CATSRDRLAGGYQETQYF	TGTGCCACCAGCAGAGACCGACTAGCGGGGGGGTACCAAGAGACCCAGTACTTC
TRBV24-1	NA	NA	TRBJ2-7	CATSRGRDYEQYF	TGTGCCACCAGTCGCGGGCGGGACTACGAGCAGTACTTC
TRBV18	TRBD2	once	TRBJ2-7	CASSPGLAGGPVEQYF	TGTGCCAGCTCACCTGGACTAGCGGGGGGACCCGTCGAGCAGTACTTT
TRBV6-1	NA	NA	TRBJ1-2	CASSEAYDTF	TGTGCCAGCAGTGAAGCGTATGACACCTTC
TRBV5-6	NA	once	TRBJ2-2	CASSLGGAGLNTGELFF	TGTGCCAGCAGCTTAGGAGGGGCTGGCCTAAACACCGGGGAGCTGTTTTTT
TRBV7-2	NA	NA	TRBJ2-1	CASSLTTGEQFF	TGTGCCAGCAGCTTAACCACCGGAGAGCAGTTCTTC
TRBV6-5	TRBD1	NA	TRBJ1-3	CASSYWGDRGPIYF	TGTGCCAGCAGTTACTGGGGGGACAGGGGCCCCATATATTTT
TRBV3-1/TRBV3-2	NA	NA	TRBJ2-5	CASRTGKTQYF	TGTGCCAGCAGAACCGGTAAAACCCAGTACTTC
TRBV19	NA	NA	TRBJ1-6	CASREGTHNSPLHF	TGTGCCAGTAGGGAGGGGACCCATAATTCACCCCTCCACTTT
TRBV7-6	NA	NA	TRBJ1-4	CASSLVGGKEEKLFF	TGTGCCAGCAGCTTAGTGGGGGGCAAAGAAGAAAAACTGTTTTTT